Shown below are 31 T cell receptor beta chains from a single sample sequenced in a study of T-cell reconstitution after alpha-beta-depleted transplantation in children. The library targeted TCRbeta and was prepared with unique molecular identifiers. In TCRdb, the PCR reads were re-called with MiXCR into one record per CDR3 protein. The sample has some 100,000 distinct CDR3 sequences; roughly 15% are singletons. The sample in question was PBMCs, mostly from graft donor cells, obtained 180 days after TCRalphabeta/CD19-depleted stem cell transplant. These receptors came from a male patient aged 2-9 years who had a stem cell transplant for acute lymphoblastic leukemia, so the T cells may come from the graft donor.

The rearrangement joins TRBV7-9 to TRBJ2-2; the match to TRBD1 covers 9 bases. CDR3 length equals 15 residues. Per germline, CDR1 SEHNR and CDR2 FQNEAQ (reference sequence). V lost 3 bases and J lost 3; bases outside the gene matches: 2. CDR3 nucleotide sequence: TGTGCCAGCAGCTTCCGGACAGGGGACACCGGGGAGCTGTTTTTT. It codes for CASSFRTGDTGELFF.

A few counts support this clonotype. The chain combines TRBV10-2 with TRBJ1-5, with D tentatively TRBD1 (5 bases). This CDR3 has 15 amino acids. Trimming left V 6 bases short and J 6 bases short, with 18 bases between. CDR1 and CDR2 (germline): WSHSY, SAAADI. The CDR3 protein is CASSSWTTESQPQHF. CDR3 in DNA: TGCGCCAGCAGCTCCTGGACAACCGAGAGTCAGCCCCAGCATTTT.

In this sample, this clonotype turned up a few times. The gene calls are TRBV4-1 and TRBJ2-1; 13 bases map to TRBD2. Germline CDR1 and CDR2: MGHRA and YSYEKL. V shed 4 bases and J 7 bases; nucleotides not matched to a gene: 4. CDR3 length: 15 amino acids. The CDR3 protein is CASSPGTSGANEQFF. The CDR3 DNA is TGCGCCAGCAGCCCAGGGACTAGCGGGGCGAATGAGCAGTTCTTC.

This clonotype was seen repeatedly, ten times or more. This chain connects TRBV20-1 to TRBJ1-1; 8 bases match TRBD1. From germline, CDR1 is DFQATT and CDR2 SNEGSKA (reference sequence). Unmatched junction bases numbered 12, after V lost 5 bases and J lost 1 base. The CDR3 runs to 16 residues. The CDR3 loop is CSAGSPSGTGNTEAFF. Written as DNA, the CDR3 is TGCAGTGCTGGGAGCCCTTCCGGGACAGGGAACACTGAAGCTTTCTTT.

The chain carries TRBV11-2 and TRBJ2-6, with TRBD1 as a possible D gene (6 bases). The CDR3 consists of 18 residues. CDR1 and CDR2 from the germline V gene are SGHAT and FQNNGV. The V end lost 5 bases, the J end lost 0 bases, and 17 bases lay between the germline ends. The CDR3 nucleotides read TGTGCCAGCAGCGGCACAAACAGGGCCCCCTCTGGGGCCAACGTCCTGACTTTC. Residues: CASSGTNRAPSGANVLTF.

This clonotype was observed many times. The chain has TRBV30 and TRBJ1-4; D perhaps matches TRBD1 (6 bases). Trimming took off 0 bases at V and 8 bases at J, with 19 bases between the two ends. Germline V gene data show CDR1 as GTSNPN and CDR2 as SVGIG (reference sequence). The CDR3 is 16 amino acids. The CDR3, as DNA: TGTGCCTGGAGTGTCGCCAGGGTGAGGGGGGAGGAAAAACTGTTTTTT. It specifies CAWSVARVRGEEKLFF.

This clonotype was detected a few times. This chain links TRBV20-1 with TRBJ1-4; the match to TRBD1 covers 10 bases. V shed 6 bases and J 7 bases; nucleotides not matched to a gene: 8. The CDR3 has 14 residues. Looked up from germline, CDR1 is DFQATT and CDR2 is SNEGSKA (reference sequence). The CDR3 region is CSAQDRGQGEKLFF. CDR3 sequence (DNA): TGCAGTGCACAAGACAGGGGGCAGGGTGAAAAACTGTTTTTT.

This clonotype was seen many times. V is TRBV5-1 and J is TRBJ1-2; D is uncertain. V was cut by 0 bases and J by 0 bases, with 6 bases left in between. In germline, CDR1 is SGHRS, CDR2 YFSETQ. This CDR3 contains 14 residues. The CDR3, as DNA: TGCGCCAGCAGCTTGGACAGTTCTAACTATGGCTACACCTTC. Translation gives CASSLDSSNYGYTF.

This clonotype was counted ten times or more. The chain carries TRBV5-1 and TRBJ2-1; 10 nucleotides match TRBD2. Germline V CDR1 and CDR2: SGHRS, YFSETQ. Trimming removed 5 bases from V and 0 bases from J; junction bases left unmatched: 11. This CDR3 is built from 18 residues. CDR3 sequence: CASSSSGGVIHSYNEQFF. The CDR3 nucleotides are TGCGCCAGCAGTTCTAGCGGGGGAGTGATTCACTCCTACAATGAGCAGTTCTTC.

This clonotype turned up a few times. The chain employs TRBV5-6 and TRBJ2-3, with D unclear. The V and J ends lost 4 bases and 0 bases respectively, with 9 bases between them. CDR1 SGHDT and CDR2 YYEEEE come from the germline V gene. This CDR3 has 14 amino acids. The CDR3, as DNA: TGTGCCAGCAGCCCCGTTTTTAGCACAGATACGCAGTATTTT. This translates into CASSPVFSTDTQYF.

This rearrangement joins TRBV5-1 to TRBJ1-5; TRBD1 might be the D (5 bases). There are 15 residues in the CDR3. Germline assignment: CDR1 SGHRS and CDR2 YFSETQ. Trimming stripped 3 bases from V and 3 bases from J, with 13 bases between. CDR3 DNA: TGCGCCAGCAGCTCTGAGGGGACTACCAATCAGCCCCAGCATTTT. Amino acid sequence: CASSSEGTTNQPQHF.

This clonotype was found many times. This chain joins TRBV5-1 and TRBJ1-5; no firm D call. This CDR3 has 14 amino acids. Per the germline V gene, CDR1 is SGHRS and CDR2 is YFSETQ. Deletions cut 3 bases from V and 5 bases from J, with 12 bases between. For the CDR3, the DNA is TGCGCCAGCAGCTGGTCGGGTCCTCATCAGCCCCAGCATTTT. This translates into CASSWSGPHQPQHF.

The V and J genes are TRBV12-3 or TRBV12-4 and TRBJ1-2; D remains unclear. The ends were cut back, 7 bases at V and 4 bases at J, with 22 bases in the middle. CDR3 length: 16 residues. This CDR3 is CASTLFPLLLGYGYTF. Written as DNA, the CDR3 is TGTGCCAGCACCCTATTCCCCCTTTTACTGGGCTATGGCTACACCTTC.

The genes are TRBV20-1 and TRBJ2-7, with 8 bases fitting TRBD1. In germline, CDR1 is DFQATT, CDR2 SNEGSKA (reference sequence). The V and J ends lost 5 bases and 2 bases, in that order; junction bases with no gene match: 5. The CDR3 sequence is 13 residues long. CDR3 nucleotide sequence: TGCAGTGCTCTGGACAGGGCCACCTACGAGCAGTACTTC. Its translation: CSALDRATYEQYF.

CDR3 bases: TGTGCCAGTGCAAGGAGCAATCAGCCCCAGCATTTT. Protein sequence: CASARSNQPQHF. The gene calls are TRBV19 and TRBJ1-5; D gene uncertain. CDR3 length: 12 residues. Trimming shortened V by 8 bases and J by 1 base, and 6 bases separated the two germline ends. Germline CDR1 and CDR2: LNHDA and SQIVND (reference sequence).

The CDR3 sequence: CASRPGQRRSYEQYF. The CDR3 DNA follows: TGTGCCAGCAGACCGGGACAGCGGAGGTCCTACGAGCAGTACTTC. The rearrangement joins TRBV6-2 or TRBV6-3 to TRBJ2-7; 7 nucleotides align to TRBD1. V was pared by 6 bases and J by 1 base, with 9 bases of the junction left unmatched. Germline assignment: CDR1 MNHEY and CDR2 SVGEGT. CDR3 length: 15 amino acids.

The chain is built from TRBV7-7 and TRBJ2-2; no definite D call. CDR1 is SSHAT and CDR2 is FNYEAQ in the germline V gene (reference sequence). The CDR3 is made up of 17 amino acids. The V gene lost 3 bases and the J gene lost 0 bases, with 14 bases spanning the gap. CDR3 sequence (DNA): TGTGCCAGCAGCTTTCTCCCCCCGGAGACGAACACCGGGGAGCTGTTTTTT. Its translation is CASSFLPPETNTGELFF.

The sample holds many counts of this clonotype. This chain uses TRBV12-5 with TRBJ2-3, with 9 nucleotides matching TRBD1. Germline CDR1 LGHNT, CDR2 FRNRAP. CDR3 length: 14 residues. The V gene end was trimmed by 6 bases and the J gene end by 8 bases; junction bases not matched to a gene: 9. CDR3 loop: CASGLGDRAGTQYF. CDR3 coding DNA: TGTGCTAGTGGCCTCGGGGACAGGGCTGGTACGCAGTATTTT.

This clonotype has more than one count but fewer than ten. The J gene is TRBJ2-7, the V gene TRBV5-1; D possibly corresponds to TRBD1 (5 bases). Between the trimmed V and J ends, which lost 1 base and 4 bases, there was a span of 6 bases. Germline V gives CDR1 SGHRS, CDR2 YFSETQ. The CDR3 spans 12 residues. For the CDR3, the DNA is TGCGCCAGCAGCTTGAAGGGGTACGAGCAGTACTTC. It yields the protein CASSLKGYEQYF.

The chain uses TRBV20-1 and TRBJ2-5; D might be TRBD1 or TRBD2, each matching 5 bases. The CDR3 consists of 14 residues. Trimming shortened V by 3 bases and J by 1 base, and 12 bases separated the two germline ends. Per germline, CDR1 DFQATT and CDR2 SNEGSKA (reference sequence). The CDR3 region is CSARVPGTQETQYF. CDR3 in DNA: TGCAGTGCTAGGGTTCCCGGGACCCAAGAGACCCAGTACTTC.

This clonotype was seen only a few times. J is TRBJ1-1 and V is TRBV5-1, with D unclear. The CDR3 spans 11 residues. The germline gives CDR1 SGHRS, CDR2 YFSETQ. V shed 0 bases and J shed 6 bases, with 3 bases lying between them. CDR3 sequence: CASSLDSEAFF. CDR3 nucleotides: TGCGCCAGCAGCTTGGATTCTGAAGCTTTCTTT.

This sequence joins TRBV30 and TRBJ1-5; D is possibly TRBD1 (5 bases). The germline V gene has CDR1 GTSNPN and CDR2 SVGIG (reference sequence). This CDR3 is built from 14 residues. Trimming shortened V by 0 bases and J by 2 bases, and 8 bases separated the two germline ends. CDR3 nucleotides: TGTGCCTGGAGTGTACGCAGGGGCAATCAGCCCCAGCATTTT. It translates to CAWSVRRGNQPQHF.

This clonotype was recorded a few times. V usage is TRBV21-1 and J usage is TRBJ2-7; the tabulated D call, TRBD1, remains unverified against the DNA. TRBV21-1 is shown as a pseudogene. The CDR3 has 13 amino acids. The CDR3 DNA reads as TGTGCCACCTCCGGACAGGGGGCCCACGAGCAGTACTTC. It yields the protein CATSGQGAHEQYF.

This clonotype was detected a few times. The chain links TRBV12-3 or TRBV12-4 to TRBJ2-5; D is possibly TRBD2 (5 bases). V lost 7 bases and J 1 base, leaving 10 bases between the germline ends. This CDR3 spans 13 amino acids. CDR3 nucleotide sequence: TGTGCCAGCACTAAGGACTCCCAAGAGACCCAGTACTTC. This codes for CASTKDSQETQYF.

This clonotype was picked up a small number of times. The V call is TRBV5-1, the J call TRBJ2-3; D ambiguous. The CDR3 has 15 residues. The ends were cut back, 6 bases at V and 0 bases at J, with 14 bases in the middle. CDR1 and CDR2 (germline): SGHRS, YFSETQ. The CDR3 region has the DNA TGCGCCAGCAACGGACGTTTTCCTAGCACAGATACGCAGTATTTT. Its protein product is CASNGRFPSTDTQYF.

At least ten counts were recorded for this clonotype. The rearrangement links TRBV9 to TRBJ2-2; 9 bases line up with TRBD2. From germline, CDR1 is SGDLS and CDR2 YYNGEE. The CDR3 runs 16 residues. The junction had 9 bases not matched to a gene; V was cut back by 3 bases and J by 6 bases. CDR3 nucleotide sequence: TGTGCCAGCAGCGGCGGTCTAGCGGGGTACGCCGGGGAGCTGTTTTTT. This codes for CASSGGLAGYAGELFF.

The chain couples TRBV7-9 to TRBJ1-3; possible D gene TRBD1, 5 bases. CDR1 is SEHNR, CDR2 FQNEAQ, per germline (reference sequence). V dropped 4 bases and J dropped 6 bases, with 13 bases sitting between them. The CDR3 is 14 amino acids. For the CDR3, the DNA is TGTGCCAGCAGCTCCGGGACCAGGTCAAACACCATATATTTT. Translation: CASSSGTRSNTIYF.

V is TRBV3-1 and J is TRBJ1-5; tentatively, D is TRBD1 (6 bases). Germline V gives CDR1 LGHDT, CDR2 YNNKEL (reference sequence). V dropped 1 base and J dropped 5 bases, with 9 bases sitting between them. The length of the CDR3 is 14 residues. Written as DNA, the CDR3 is TGTGCCAGCAGCCAAGGGGGGGGCCATCAGCCCCAGCATTTT. It translates to CASSQGGGHQPQHF.

The chain is built from TRBV15 and TRBJ1-4; weak D call: TRBD1 (5 bases). The CDR3 has 17 amino acids. V lost 3 bases and J 3 bases, leaving 17 bases between the germline ends. Germline V CDR1 and CDR2: LNHNV, YYDKDF (reference sequence). CDR3 loop: CATSRRRVQGPNEKLFF. The CDR3 DNA reads TGTGCCACCAGCAGGAGAAGGGTCCAGGGACCTAATGAAAAACTGTTTTTT.

This sequence joins TRBV20-1 and TRBJ2-1; weak D call: TRBD1 (8 bases). Germline CDR1 reads DFQATT; CDR2 reads SNEGSKA (reference sequence). The germline V and J ends were trimmed by 2 bases and 5 bases, with 19 bases remaining between them. The CDR3 has 16 residues. The CDR3 bases are TGCAGTGCTAGAACAGGGGGGGCCAACCCCCACAATGAGCAGTTCTTC. It specifies CSARTGGANPHNEQFF.

The chain employs TRBV12-3 or TRBV12-4 and TRBJ2-7; D is uncertain. V was clipped by 6 bases and J by 3 bases, with 6 bases between them. The CDR3 runs 11 residues. CDR3 DNA sequence: TGTGCCAGCAGCTCAGACTACGAGCAGTACTTC. Translation gives CASSSDYEQYF.